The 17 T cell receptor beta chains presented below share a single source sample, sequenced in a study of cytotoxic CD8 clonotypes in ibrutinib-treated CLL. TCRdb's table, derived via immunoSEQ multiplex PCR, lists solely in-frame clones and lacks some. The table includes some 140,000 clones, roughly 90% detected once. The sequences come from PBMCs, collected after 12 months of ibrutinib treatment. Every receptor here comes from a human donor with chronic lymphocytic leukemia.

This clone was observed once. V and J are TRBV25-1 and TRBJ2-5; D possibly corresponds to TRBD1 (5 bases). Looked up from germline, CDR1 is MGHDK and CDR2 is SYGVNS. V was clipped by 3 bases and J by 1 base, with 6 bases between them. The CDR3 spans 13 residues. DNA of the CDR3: TGTGCCAGCAGTGACGACAGCCAAGAGACCCAGTACTTC. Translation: CASSDDSQETQYF. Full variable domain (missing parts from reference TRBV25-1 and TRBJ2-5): EADIYQTPRYLVIGTGKKITLECSQTMGHDKMYWYQQDPGMELHLIHYSYGVNSTEKGDLSSESTVSRIRTEHFPLTLESARPSHTSQYLCASSDDSQETQYFGPGTRLLVL.

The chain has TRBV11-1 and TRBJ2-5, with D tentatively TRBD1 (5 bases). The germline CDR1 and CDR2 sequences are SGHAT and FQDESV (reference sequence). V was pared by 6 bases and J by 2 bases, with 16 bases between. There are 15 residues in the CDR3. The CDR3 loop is CASSSRQTKQETQYF. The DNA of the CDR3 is TGTGCCAGCAGTTCCAGACAGACCAAACAAGAGACCCAGTACTTC.

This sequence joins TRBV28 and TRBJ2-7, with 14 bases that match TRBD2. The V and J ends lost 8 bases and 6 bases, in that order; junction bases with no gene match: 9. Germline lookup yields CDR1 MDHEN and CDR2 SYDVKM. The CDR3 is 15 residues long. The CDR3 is CASETRTSGGTEQYF. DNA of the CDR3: TGTGCCAGCGAGACCCGGACTAGCGGGGGGACCGAGCAGTACTTC.

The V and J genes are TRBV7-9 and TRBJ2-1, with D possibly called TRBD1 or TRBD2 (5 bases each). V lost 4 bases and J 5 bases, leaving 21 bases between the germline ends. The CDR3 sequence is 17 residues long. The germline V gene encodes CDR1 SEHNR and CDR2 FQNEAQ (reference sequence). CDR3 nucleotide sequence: TGTGCCAGCAGCTCCCCCGACACCGGGACCTTAAACAATGAGCAGTTCTTC. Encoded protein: CASSSPDTGTLNNEQFF.

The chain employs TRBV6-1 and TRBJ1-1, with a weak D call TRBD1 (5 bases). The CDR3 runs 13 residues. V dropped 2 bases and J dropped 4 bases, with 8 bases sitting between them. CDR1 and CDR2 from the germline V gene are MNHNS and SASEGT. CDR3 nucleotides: TGTGCCAGCAGTGAACAGGGTAGCACTGAAGCTTTCTTT. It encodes CASSEQGSTEAFF.

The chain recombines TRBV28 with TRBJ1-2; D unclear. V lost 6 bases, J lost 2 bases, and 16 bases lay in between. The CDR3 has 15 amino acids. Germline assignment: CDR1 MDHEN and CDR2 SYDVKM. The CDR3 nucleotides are TGTGCCAGCAGACCCCCACCGGGAGTCAACTATGGCTACACCTTC. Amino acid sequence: CASRPPPGVNYGYTF.

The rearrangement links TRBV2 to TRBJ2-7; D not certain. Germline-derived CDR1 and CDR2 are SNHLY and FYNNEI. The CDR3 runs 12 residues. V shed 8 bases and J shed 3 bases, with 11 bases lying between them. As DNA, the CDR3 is TGTGCCAGCGTGGGCGCCGACTACGAGCAGTACTTC. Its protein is CASVGADYEQYF.

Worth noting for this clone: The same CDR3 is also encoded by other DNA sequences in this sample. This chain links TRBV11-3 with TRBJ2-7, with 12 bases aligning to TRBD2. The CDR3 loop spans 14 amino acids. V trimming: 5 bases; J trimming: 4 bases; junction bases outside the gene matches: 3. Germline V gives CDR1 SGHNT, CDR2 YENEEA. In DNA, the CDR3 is TGTGCCAGCAGCCCGACTAGCGGGAGTTACGAGCAGTACTTC. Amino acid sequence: CASSPTSGSYEQYF.

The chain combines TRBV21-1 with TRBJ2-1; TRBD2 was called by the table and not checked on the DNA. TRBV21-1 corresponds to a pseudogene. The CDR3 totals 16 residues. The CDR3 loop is CASSKVGSGEYNEQFF. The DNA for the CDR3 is TGTGCCAGCAGCAAAGTTGGGTCGGGAGAGTACAATGAGCAGTTCTTC.

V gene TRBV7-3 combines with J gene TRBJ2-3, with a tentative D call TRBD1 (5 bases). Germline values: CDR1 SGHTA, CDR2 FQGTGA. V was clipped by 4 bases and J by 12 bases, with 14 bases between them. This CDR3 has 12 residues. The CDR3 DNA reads TGTGCCAGCAGCTCCCCCGGACAAACACAGTATTTT. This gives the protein CASSSPGQTQYF.

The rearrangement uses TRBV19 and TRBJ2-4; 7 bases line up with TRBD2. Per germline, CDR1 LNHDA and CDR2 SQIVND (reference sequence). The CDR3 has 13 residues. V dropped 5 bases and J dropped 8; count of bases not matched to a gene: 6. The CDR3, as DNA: TGTGCCAGTAGTGGGGGGGGTTTCCACATTCAGTACTTC. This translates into CASSGGGFHIQYF.

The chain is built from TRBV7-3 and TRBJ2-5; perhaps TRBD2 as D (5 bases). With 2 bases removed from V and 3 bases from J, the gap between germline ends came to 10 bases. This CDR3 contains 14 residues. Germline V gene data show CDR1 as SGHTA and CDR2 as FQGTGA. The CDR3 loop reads CASSLSAGEETQYF. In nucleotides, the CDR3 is TGTGCCAGCAGCTTATCGGCCGGGGAAGAGACCCAGTACTTC.

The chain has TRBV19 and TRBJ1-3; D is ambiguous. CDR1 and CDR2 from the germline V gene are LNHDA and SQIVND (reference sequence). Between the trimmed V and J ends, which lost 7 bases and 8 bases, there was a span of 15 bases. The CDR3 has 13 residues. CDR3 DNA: TGTGCCAGTACACCTCGGTCTCAAGACACCATATATTTT. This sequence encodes CASTPRSQDTIYF.

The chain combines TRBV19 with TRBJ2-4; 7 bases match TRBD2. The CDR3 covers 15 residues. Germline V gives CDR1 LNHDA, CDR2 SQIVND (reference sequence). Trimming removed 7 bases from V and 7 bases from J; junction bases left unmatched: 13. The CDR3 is CASTGLTIRGNIQYF. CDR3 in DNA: TGTGCCAGTACGGGACTAACGATAAGAGGGAACATTCAGTACTTC.

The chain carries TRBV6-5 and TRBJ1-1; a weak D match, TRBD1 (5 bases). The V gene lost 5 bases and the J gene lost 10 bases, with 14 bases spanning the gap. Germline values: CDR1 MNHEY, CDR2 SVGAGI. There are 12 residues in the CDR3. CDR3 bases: TGTGCCAGCAGTCAGGGTCTCGGTGGAGCTTTCTTT. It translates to CASSQGLGGAFF.

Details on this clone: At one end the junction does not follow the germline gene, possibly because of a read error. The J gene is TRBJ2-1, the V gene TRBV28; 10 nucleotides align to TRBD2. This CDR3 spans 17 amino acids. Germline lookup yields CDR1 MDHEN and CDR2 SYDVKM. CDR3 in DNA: TGTGCCAGCAGGTTATGGGCTAGCGGGAGTATTTCGGGTGAGCAGTTCTTC. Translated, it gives CASRLWASGSISGEQFF.

The DNA of the CDR3 is TGTGCCAGCAGCTTAGATTCAACAGGGGCTCAGCCCCAGCATTTT. It yields the protein CASSLDSTGAQPQHF. The chain employs TRBV11-2 and TRBJ1-5, with 7 bases lining up with TRBD1. J lost 6 bases, V lost 0 bases, and 5 bases had no gene match. Germline assignment: CDR1 SGHAT and CDR2 FQNNGV. There are 15 residues in the CDR3.